The source of this T cell receptor (beta chain) is a study of T cell changes during pregnancy in multiple sclerosis. Sequencing used immunoSEQ multiplex PCR; TCRdb keeps in-frame clones, though not all of them. This sample has around 35,000 clones, with about nine tenths found just once. The V end was cut by 2 bases, the J end by 1 base, with 5 bases between. Looked up from germline, CDR1 is MNHEY and CDR2 is SMNVEV (reference sequence). The CDR3 length is 13 residues. The specimen was CD8+ T cells from peripheral blood mononuclear cells, collected before pregnancy. V gene TRBV27 combines with J gene TRBJ1-1; D not resolved. The sequence was obtained from a female donor with multiple sclerosis, enrolled in a pregnancy study. CDR3 loop: CASSLTANTEAFF. DNA of the CDR3: TGTGCCAGCAGTTTAACAGCGAACACTGAAGCTTTCTTT.